This TCR beta chain was captured in a study of post-analysis software for immune sequencing data. Whole-study context: Some patients lacked subtype; others had relapsing-remitting, secondary progressive or progressive-relapsing disease.

This clonotype was counted a few times. Its matching antigen is unknown. In germline, CDR1 is MGHDK, CDR2 SYGVNS. Trimming took off 6 bases at V and 7 bases at J, with 13 bases between the two ends. CDR3 length: 13 residues. Sequencing libraries made from TCR beta cDNA carried unique molecular identifiers. TCRdb re-called the PCR reads through MiXCR, storing one row per CDR3 protein. The table has some 450,000 distinct CDR3 sequences, 40% to 55% seen once. Findings and limits, study-wide: Five or six TRBV segments, TRBV5-6, TRBV5-1 and TRBV20-1 among them, were found more frequent in patients than controls. Relative to controls, patients with multiple sclerosis showed significantly lower normalized Chao1 diversity.

The V and J genes are TRBV25-1 and TRBJ2-1; D may match TRBD1 or TRBD2 (6 bases each). The TCR originated in a girl aged 5 to 17 with multiple sclerosis. The sequenced material came from blood. As DNA, the CDR3 is TGTGCCAGCAGGAAAGGAGGGGGAAATGAGCAGTTCTTC. Translation gives CASRKGGGNEQFF.